Given below is one TCR beta chain in context. The target of this receptor is not known. The input lacks base qualities; no much larger clone sits a single base away. The listed sequencing device is Illumina HiSeq 2500. TCR beta libraries were prepared by quantitative 5'-RACE with molecular barcodes. Per the original workflow: Disease-linked TCR variants were identified with a new computational method built on a probabilistic model of VDJ rearrangement. The public reads were run again by TCRdb, first through fastp at Q25 and then through MiXCR, and only productive beta chains were kept. Every CDR3 protein is listed once, alongside the most common genes and DNA of its rows. The V and J calls come from TCRdb's annotation, not from the publication. This sample gives approximately 550,000 distinct CDR3 sequences in total; roughly an eighth of them show up just once. The ten most abundant clones make up nearly 7% of the sample.

The data belong to a study of CD8 T cells in ankylosing spondylitis (dated by TCRdb to about 2017). Background for the entire study: T cell receptor beta repertoires were profiled in healthy donors and ankylosing spondylitis patients so that disease-linked TCR variants could be found. Peripheral blood samples were taken, and synovial fluid was additionally collected from ankylosing spondylitis patients. The full study cohort was made up of about 24 ankylosing spondylitis patients and roughly 98 healthy donors.

From the cysteine through the phenylalanine, the CDR3 covers 16 amino acids. The kept DNA is CDR3 alone, 48 bases in frame from the first base. Trimming accounts for 0 bases at V and 1 base at J, while the number of junction bases matched to no gene is 6. Looking up the germline V gene yields CDR1 SGHRS and CDR2 YFSETQ. Overall results and qualifications from the work: The disease-linked clones had a CD8+ phenotype and were found at relatively low frequencies in peripheral blood. Some motif variants had previously been reported in the synovial fluid and blood of reactive arthritis patients, which suggests shared mechanisms of disease initiation. A TCR beta motif made up of several highly homologous amino acid variants appeared to be characteristic of blood from ankylosing spondylitis patients. According to the report, matched synovial fluid samples from ankylosing spondylitis patients were significantly enriched for the disease-linked clones.

Material: blood, either unsorted or a sorted T cell fraction (not recorded which). The receptor was derived from a male donor with ankylosing spondylitis. The chain is encoded by TRBV5-1 joined to TRBJ2-7, with 8 central nucleotides matching TRBD1. DNA sequence: TGCGCCAGCAGCTTGGTCCCGGGACAGGTTTCCTACGAGCAGTACTTC. Its protein reads: CASSLVPGQVSYEQYF.